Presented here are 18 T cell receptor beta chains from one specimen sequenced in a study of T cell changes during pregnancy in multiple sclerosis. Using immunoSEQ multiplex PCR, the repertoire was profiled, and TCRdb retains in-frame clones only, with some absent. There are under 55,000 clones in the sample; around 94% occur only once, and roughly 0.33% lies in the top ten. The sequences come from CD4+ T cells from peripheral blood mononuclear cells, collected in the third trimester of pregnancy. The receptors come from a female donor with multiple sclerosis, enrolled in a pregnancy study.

CDR3 sequence: CASSSRDRVKQFF. DNA of the CDR3: TGTGCCAGCAGTTCCCGGGACAGGGTTAAGCAGTTCTTC. The rearrangement links TRBV6-1 to TRBJ2-1; 9 bases are shared with TRBD1. The CDR3 spans 13 residues. V lost 5 bases and J lost 11; bases outside the gene matches: 7. CDR1 MNHNS and CDR2 SASEGT come from the germline V gene.

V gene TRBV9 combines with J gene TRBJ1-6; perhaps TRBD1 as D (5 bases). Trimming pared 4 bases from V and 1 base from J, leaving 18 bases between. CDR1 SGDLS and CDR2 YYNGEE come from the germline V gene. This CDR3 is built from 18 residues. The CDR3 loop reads CASSPFGGGGSYNSPLHF. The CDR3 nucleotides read TGTGCCAGCAGCCCTTTTGGCGGGGGAGGATCCTATAATTCACCCCTCCACTTT.

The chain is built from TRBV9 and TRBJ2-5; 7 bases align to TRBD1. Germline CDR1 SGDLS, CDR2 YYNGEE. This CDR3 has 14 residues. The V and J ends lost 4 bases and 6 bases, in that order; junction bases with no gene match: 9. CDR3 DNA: TGTGCCAGCAGCCCCCGGGACAGTGGAAAGACCCAGTACTTC. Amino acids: CASSPRDSGKTQYF.

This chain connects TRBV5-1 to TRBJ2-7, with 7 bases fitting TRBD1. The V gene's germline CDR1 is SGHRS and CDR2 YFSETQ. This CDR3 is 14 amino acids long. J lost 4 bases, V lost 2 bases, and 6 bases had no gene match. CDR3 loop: CASSFTGDLYEQYF. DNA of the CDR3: TGCGCCAGCAGCTTTACAGGGGACCTATACGAGCAGTACTTC.

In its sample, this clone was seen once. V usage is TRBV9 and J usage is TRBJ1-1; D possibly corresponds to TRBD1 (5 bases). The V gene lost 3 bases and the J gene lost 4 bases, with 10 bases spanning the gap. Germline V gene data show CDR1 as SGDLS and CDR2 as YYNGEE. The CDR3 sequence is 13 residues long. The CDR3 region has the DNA TGTGCCAGCAGCGCCGCGGGGGGCACTGAAGCTTTCTTT. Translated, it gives CASSAAGGTEAFF.

In DNA, the CDR3 is TGTGCCAGCAGCTTAAGTGGGGCTAGCGGAAACACCGGGGAGCTGTTTTTT. It yields the protein CASSLSGASGNTGELFF. The genes are TRBV11-2 and TRBJ2-2, with 7 bases fitting TRBD2. The CDR3 is 17 amino acids. With V trimmed by 2 bases and J by 2 bases, 8 bases remained unmatched. Per the germline V gene, CDR1 is SGHAT and CDR2 is FQNNGV.

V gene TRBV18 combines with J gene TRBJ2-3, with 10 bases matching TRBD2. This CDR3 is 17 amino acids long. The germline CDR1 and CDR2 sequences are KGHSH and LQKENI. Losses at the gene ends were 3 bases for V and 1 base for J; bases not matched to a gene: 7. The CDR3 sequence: CASSPSGGTLRTDTQYF. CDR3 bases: TGTGCCAGCTCACCTAGCGGGGGGACTCTACGCACAGATACGCAGTATTTT.

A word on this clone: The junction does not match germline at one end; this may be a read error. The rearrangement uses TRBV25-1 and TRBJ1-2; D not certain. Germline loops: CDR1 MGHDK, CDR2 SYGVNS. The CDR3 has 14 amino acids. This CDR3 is CASNELGSGNGYTF. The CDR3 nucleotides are TGTGCCAGCAATGAACTCGGATCGGGGAATGGCTACACCTTC.

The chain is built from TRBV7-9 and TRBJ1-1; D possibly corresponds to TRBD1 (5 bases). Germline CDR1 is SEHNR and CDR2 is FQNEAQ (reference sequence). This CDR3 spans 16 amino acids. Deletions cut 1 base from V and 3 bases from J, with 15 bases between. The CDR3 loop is CASSLVRVGLDTEAFF. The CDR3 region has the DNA TGTGCCAGCAGCTTAGTCAGGGTGGGCCTTGACACTGAAGCTTTCTTT. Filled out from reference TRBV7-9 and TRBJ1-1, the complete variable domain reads DTGVSQNPRHKITKRGQNVTFRCDPISEHNRLYWYRQTLGQGPEFLTYFQNEAQLEKSRLLSDRFSAERPKGSFSTLEIQRTEQGDSAMYLCASSLVRVGLDTEAFFGQGTRLTVV.

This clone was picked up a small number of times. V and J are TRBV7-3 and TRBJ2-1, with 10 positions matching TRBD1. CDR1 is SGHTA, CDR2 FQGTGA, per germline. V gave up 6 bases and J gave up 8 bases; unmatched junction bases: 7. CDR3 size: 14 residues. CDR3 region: CASSKDRGQDEQFF. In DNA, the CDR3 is TGTGCCAGCAGTAAAGACAGGGGGCAAGATGAGCAGTTCTTC.

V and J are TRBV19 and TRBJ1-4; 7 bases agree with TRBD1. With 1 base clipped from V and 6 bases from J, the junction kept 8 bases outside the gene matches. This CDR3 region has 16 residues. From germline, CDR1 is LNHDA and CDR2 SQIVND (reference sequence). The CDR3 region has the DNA TGTGCCAGTAGTATAGTCGTCGGGACAGCCTATGAAAAACTGTTTTTT. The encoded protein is CASSIVVGTAYEKLFF.

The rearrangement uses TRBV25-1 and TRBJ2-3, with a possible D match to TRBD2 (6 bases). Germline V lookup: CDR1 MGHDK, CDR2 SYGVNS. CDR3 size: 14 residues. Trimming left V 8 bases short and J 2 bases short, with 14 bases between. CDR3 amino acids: CASYTGLLTDTQYF. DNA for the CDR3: TGTGCCAGCTATACGGGACTTCTCACAGATACGCAGTATTTT. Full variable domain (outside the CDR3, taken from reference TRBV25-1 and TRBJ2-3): EADIYQTPRYLVIGTGKKITLECSQTMGHDKMYWYQQDPGMELHLIHYSYGVNSTEKGDLSSESTVSRIRTEHFPLTLESARPSHTSQYLCASYTGLLTDTQYFGPGTRLTVL.

The CDR3 bases are TGTGCCAGCAAGGATGGACAGGGTTACAATTCACCCCTCCACTTT. Protein: CASKDGQGYNSPLHF. The chain uses TRBV6-6 and TRBJ1-6; 8 nucleotides agree with TRBD1. The V gene's germline CDR1 is MNHNY and CDR2 SVGAGI (reference sequence). Germline trimming cut 7 bases from V and 7 bases from J; bases unmatched to any gene: 9. The CDR3 covers 15 residues.

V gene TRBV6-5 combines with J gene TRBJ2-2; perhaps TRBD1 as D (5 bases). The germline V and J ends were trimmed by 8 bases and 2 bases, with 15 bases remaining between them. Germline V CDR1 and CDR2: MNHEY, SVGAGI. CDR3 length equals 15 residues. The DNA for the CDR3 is TGTGCCAGCTACTGGGGTAGGGGTAACACCGGGGAGCTGTTTTTT. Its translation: CASYWGRGNTGELFF.

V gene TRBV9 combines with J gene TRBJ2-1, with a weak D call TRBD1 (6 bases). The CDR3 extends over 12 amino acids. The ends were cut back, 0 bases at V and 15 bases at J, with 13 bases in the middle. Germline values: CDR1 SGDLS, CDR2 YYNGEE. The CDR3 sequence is CASSVEGVRWFF. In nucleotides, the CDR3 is TGTGCCAGCAGCGTAGAGGGGGTTCGTTGGTTCTTC.

CDR3 loop: CASSPLRDRGIHSPLHF. CDR3 bases: TGTGCCAGCTCACCACTTCGCGACAGGGGAATTCATTCACCCCTCCACTTT. The genes are TRBV18 and TRBJ1-6, with TRBD1 matching over 8 bases. Germline V gene data show CDR1 as KGHSH and CDR2 as LQKENI. The CDR3 covers 17 residues. Losses at the gene ends were 1 base for V and 8 bases for J; bases not matched to a gene: 10.

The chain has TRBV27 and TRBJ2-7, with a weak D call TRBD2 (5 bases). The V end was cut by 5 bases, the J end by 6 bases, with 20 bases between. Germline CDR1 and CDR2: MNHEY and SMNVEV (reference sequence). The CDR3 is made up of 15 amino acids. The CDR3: CASSESVFRGIEQYF. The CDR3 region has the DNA TGTGCCAGCAGTGAATCTGTGTTCCGGGGAATCGAGCAGTACTTC.

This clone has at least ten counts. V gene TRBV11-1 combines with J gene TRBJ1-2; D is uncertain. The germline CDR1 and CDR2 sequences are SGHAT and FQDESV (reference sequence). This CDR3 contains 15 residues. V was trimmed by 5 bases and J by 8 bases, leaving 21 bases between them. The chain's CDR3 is CASSQSPPGTGGYTF. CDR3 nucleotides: TGTGCCAGCAGCCAGAGCCCGCCAGGAACGGGAGGCTACACCTTC.